These T cell receptor beta chains were read from a single sample in a study of neurological immune-mediated disorders. TCRdb recomputed calls from the 5' RACE reads with MiXCR, one row per CDR3 protein. The sample includes 81,000 or so distinct CDR3 sequences, roughly an eighth of them seen just once. The sequenced material came from PBMCs. The receptors originated from a female donor with HTLV-1-associated myelopathy (HAM/TSP). Each CDR3 is given with its conserved first and last residue. D genes are given only for firm matches. Some rows mark clone size as missing; the rest say once, few, many or name a class of expanded clone.

J: TRBJ1-1
size: many
D: .
V: TRBV15
CDR3: CATSRVGGGNTEAFF
DNA: TGTGCCACCAGCAGAGTGGGGGGTGGTAACACTGAAGCTTTCTTT

J: TRBJ2-5
size: .
D: .
V: TRBV10-1
CDR3: CASRARVCDGRQTQYF
DNA: TGCGCCAGCAGAGCGCGGGTGTGTGACGGGCGGCAGACCCAGTACTTC

J: TRBJ2-7
size: .
D: .
V: TRBV7-9
CDR3: CASSYQGPPYEQYF
DNA: TGTGCCAGCAGCTACCAGGGGCCCCCCTACGAGCAGTACTTC

J: TRBJ1-2
size: many
D: .
V: TRBV6-5
CDR3: CASRAGDRTGYTF
DNA: TGTGCCAGCAGGGCAGGGGACCGCACTGGCTACACCTTC

J: TRBJ1-1
size: .
D: TRBD1
V: TRBV7-2
CDR3: CASSSPGGTGGFTEAFF
DNA: TGTGCCAGCAGCTCGCCGGGGGGGACAGGGGGTTTCACTGAAGCTTTCTTT

J: TRBJ1-2
size: many
D: .
V: TRBV12-3/TRBV12-4
CDR3: CASSHGMGESYTF
DNA: TGTGCCAGCAGCCACGGGATGGGAGAGTCTTACACCTTC

J: TRBJ2-2
size: many
D: .
V: TRBV7-2
CDR3: CASSAPPNTGELFF
DNA: TGTGCCAGCAGCGCCCCTCCGAACACCGGGGAGCTGTTTTTT

J: TRBJ2-3
size: .
D: TRBD2
V: TRBV20-1
CDR3: CSANRDYGGTQYF
DNA: TGCAGTGCTAACCGGGACTACGGAGGTACGCAGTATTTT

J: TRBJ1-6
size: .
D: TRBD1
V: TRBV6-1
CDR3: CASIRQGNSPLHF
DNA: TGTGCCAGCATTAGACAGGGTAATTCACCCCTCCACTTT

J: TRBJ2-5
size: many
D: .
V: TRBV5-1
CDR3: CASSLPTRSQETQYF
DNA: TGCGCCAGCAGCTTGCCCACTCGGAGCCAAGAGACCCAGTACTTC

J: TRBJ2-7
size: many
D: .
V: TRBV12-3/TRBV12-4
CDR3: CASSSGGQAYEQYF
DNA: TGTGCCAGCAGTTCGGGGGGACAGGCCTACGAGCAGTACTTC

J: TRBJ2-3
size: many
D: TRBD2
V: TRBV20-1
CDR3: CSARDPLAGSTDTQYF
DNA: TGCAGTGCTAGAGACCCCCTAGCGGGTAGCACAGATACGCAGTATTTT

J: TRBJ1-1
size: many
D: TRBD1
V: TRBV28
CDR3: CASSFTGGWTEAFF
DNA: TGTGCCAGCAGTTTTACAGGGGGCTGGACTGAAGCTTTCTTT

J: TRBJ2-1
size: many
D: TRBD1
V: TRBV5-1
CDR3: CASSLALVGDSYNEQFF
DNA: TGCGCCAGCAGCTTGGCCTTGGTCGGGGACAGTTACAATGAGCAGTTCTTC

J: TRBJ2-1
size: many
D: .
V: TRBV28
CDR3: CASSSNGGGVSYNEQFF
DNA: TGTGCCAGCAGTTCAAATGGTGGCGGGGTCTCCTACAATGAGCAGTTCTTC

J: TRBJ2-6
size: once
D: TRBD2
V: TRBV5-1
CDR3: CASSMGSGAYVLTF
DNA: TGCGCCAGCAGCATGGGGAGCGGGGCCTACGTCCTGACTTTC

J: TRBJ2-3
size: .
D: .
V: TRBV2
CDR3: CASSDVGSSTDTQYF
DNA: TGTGCCAGCAGTGACGTAGGCTCCAGCACAGATACGCAGTATTTT

J: TRBJ2-7
size: many
D: TRBD2
V: TRBV7-3
CDR3: CASSSGGGAYEQYF
DNA: TGTGCCAGCAGCTCGGGCGGGGGGGCCTACGAGCAGTACTTC

J: TRBJ2-7
size: many
D: .
V: TRBV5-1
CDR3: CASSLEGPKPYEQYF
DNA: TGCGCCAGCAGCTTGGAGGGCCCAAAACCCTACGAGCAGTACTTC

J: TRBJ1-1
size: many
D: .
V: TRBV29-1
CDR3: CSVSQGLVTEAFF
DNA: TGCAGCGTTTCTCAGGGGCTAGTCACTGAAGCTTTCTTT

J: TRBJ2-5
size: many
D: TRBD1
V: TRBV5-1
CDR3: CASSSGTGGYQETQYF
DNA: TGCGCCAGCAGTTCCGGGACAGGGGGGTATCAAGAGACCCAGTACTTC

J: TRBJ1-4
size: many
D: .
V: TRBV24-1
CDR3: CATSDTGTSGEKLFF
DNA: TGTGCCACCAGTGATACAGGGACCTCGGGTGAAAAACTGTTTTTT

J: TRBJ2-1
size: many
D: TRBD2
V: TRBV6-4
CDR3: CASSALAGGSNEQFF
DNA: TGTGCCAGCAGCGCGCTAGCGGGGGGGAGTAATGAGCAGTTCTTC

J: TRBJ2-5
size: many
D: .
V: TRBV7-8
CDR3: CASSLEGGLGQETQYF
DNA: TGTGCCAGCAGCTTAGAGGGGGGCCTGGGGCAAGAGACCCAGTACTTC

J: TRBJ2-1
size: few
D: .
V: TRBV7-8
CDR3: CASNSYNEQFF
DNA: TGTGCCAGCAACAGTTACAATGAGCAGTTCTTC

J: TRBJ2-7
size: few
D: .
V: TRBV5-1
CDR3: CASSLAAEQTAYEQYF
DNA: TGCGCCAGCAGCCTGGCAGCTGAACAGACAGCCTACGAGCAGTACTTC

J: TRBJ2-1
size: many
D: .
V: TRBV12-3/TRBV12-4
CDR3: CASSLENEQFF
DNA: TGTGCCAGCAGTTTAGAAAATGAGCAGTTCTTC

J: TRBJ2-5
size: many
D: TRBD1
V: TRBV28
CDR3: CASSLQQGHQETQYF
DNA: TGTGCCAGCAGTCTACAACAGGGGCATCAAGAGACCCAGTACTTC

J: TRBJ2-6
size: many
D: .
V: TRBV12-3/TRBV12-4
CDR3: CASSYGAGANVLTF
DNA: TGTGCCAGCAGTTATGGGGCTGGGGCCAACGTCCTGACTTTC

J: TRBJ1-1
size: many
D: .
V: TRBV29-1
CDR3: CSVRSTVNTEAFF
DNA: TGCAGCGTCCGTTCGACAGTGAACACTGAAGCTTTCTTT

J: TRBJ2-7
size: many
D: .
V: TRBV5-1
CDR3: CASSFTPSQDEQYF
DNA: TGCGCCAGCAGCTTTACACCCTCCCAGGATGAGCAGTACTTC

J: TRBJ2-7
size: few
D: TRBD1
V: TRBV28
CDR3: CASSLSLGDSHSYEQYF
DNA: TGTGCCAGCAGTTTAAGTTTGGGGGACAGTCACTCCTACGAGCAGTACTTC

J: TRBJ2-5
size: many
D: .
V: TRBV5-5
CDR3: CASSLVSGEETQYF
DNA: TGTGCCAGCAGCTTGGTGTCAGGGGAAGAGACCCAGTACTTC

J: TRBJ2-2
size: many
D: TRBD1
V: TRBV12-3/TRBV12-4
CDR3: CASSLHHGTVNTGELFF
DNA: TGTGCCAGCAGTCTCCACCATGGGACAGTGAACACCGGGGAGCTGTTTTTT

J: TRBJ2-4
size: many
D: .
V: TRBV2
CDR3: CASRGTDWLAKNIQYF
DNA: TGTGCCAGCAGGGGGACTGACTGGCTAGCCAAAAACATTCAGTACTTC

J: TRBJ1-5
size: many
D: .
V: TRBV7-9
CDR3: CASSLGWENQPQHF
DNA: TGTGCCAGCAGCTTAGGTTGGGAGAATCAGCCCCAGCATTTT

J: TRBJ2-2
size: many
D: TRBD1
V: TRBV6-5
CDR3: CASSPDRGRGELFF
DNA: TGTGCCAGCAGCCCGGACAGGGGAAGGGGGGAGCTGTTTTTT

J: TRBJ1-4
size: many
D: .
V: TRBV12-3/TRBV12-4
CDR3: CASSYFQHATNEKLFF
DNA: TGTGCCAGCAGTTACTTTCAACACGCAACTAATGAAAAACTGTTTTTT

J: TRBJ2-1
size: many
D: .
V: TRBV5-1
CDR3: CASSLALGTTAYNEQFF
DNA: TGCGCCAGCAGCTTGGCACTTGGGACGACGGCTTACAATGAGCAGTTCTTC

J: TRBJ1-4
size: medium-sized
D: .
V: TRBV5-6
CDR3: CASSPRPERSEKLFF
DNA: TGTGCCAGCAGCCCCAGACCTGAGCGGAGTGAAAAACTGTTTTTT

J: TRBJ2-7
size: many
D: TRBD1
V: TRBV7-9
CDR3: CASSDMNRGFEQYF
DNA: TGTGCCAGCAGCGATATGAACAGGGGATTCGAGCAGTACTTC

J: TRBJ1-5
size: many
D: .
V: TRBV20-1
CDR3: CSAREGADQPQHF
DNA: TGCAGTGCTAGAGAAGGGGCGGATCAGCCCCAGCATTTT

J: TRBJ2-7
size: many
D: .
V: TRBV7-4
CDR3: CASSSRWFFDILASYEQYF
DNA: TGTGCCAGCAGCTCTAGGTGGTTTTTCGACATCTTAGCCTCCTACGAGCAGTACTTC

J: TRBJ2-3
size: many
D: .
V: TRBV7-2
CDR3: CASSSGRIDTQYF
DNA: TGTGCCAGCAGCTCCGGGCGTATAGATACGCAGTATTTT

J: TRBJ2-3
size: many
D: .
V: TRBV5-1
CDR3: CASSLEGQGKFTDTQYF
DNA: TGCGCCAGCAGCTTGGAAGGCCAGGGTAAATTCACAGATACGCAGTATTTT

J: TRBJ2-1
size: many
D: .
V: TRBV4-1
CDR3: CASSPGSQGGRNNEQFF
DNA: TGCGCCAGCAGCCCGGGTTCCCAGGGGGGGAGGAACAATGAGCAGTTCTTC

J: TRBJ1-2
size: many
D: .
V: TRBV9
CDR3: CASSVGLTNYGYTF
DNA: TGTGCCAGCAGCGTGGGCCTAACTAACTATGGCTACACCTTC

J: TRBJ2-3
size: many
D: .
V: TRBV20-1
CDR3: CSARGGESGSTDTQYF
DNA: TGCAGTGCTAGAGGAGGGGAGTCAGGTAGCACAGATACGCAGTATTTT

J: TRBJ1-1
size: many
D: .
V: TRBV5-8
CDR3: CASSLGGGRNTEAFF
DNA: TGTGCCAGCAGCTTGGGTGGGGGAAGGAACACTGAAGCTTTCTTT

J: TRBJ1-1
size: many
D: .
V: TRBV27
CDR3: CASTPNRGDTEAFF
DNA: TGTGCCAGCACCCCCAATCGGGGGGACACTGAAGCTTTCTTT

J: TRBJ2-1
size: many
D: .
V: TRBV9
CDR3: CASSGIGHNEQFF
DNA: TGTGCCAGCAGCGGTATTGGCCACAATGAGCAGTTCTTC